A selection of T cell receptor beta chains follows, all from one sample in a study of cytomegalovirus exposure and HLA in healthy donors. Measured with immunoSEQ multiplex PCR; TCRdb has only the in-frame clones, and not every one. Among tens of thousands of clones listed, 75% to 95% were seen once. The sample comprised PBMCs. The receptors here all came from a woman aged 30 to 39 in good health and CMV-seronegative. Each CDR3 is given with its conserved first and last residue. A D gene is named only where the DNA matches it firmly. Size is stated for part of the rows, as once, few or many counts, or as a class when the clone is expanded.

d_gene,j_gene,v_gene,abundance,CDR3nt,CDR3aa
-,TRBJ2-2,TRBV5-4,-,TGTGCCAGCAGCTTGGGGGAGGGGGCGAACACCGGGGAGCTGTTTTTT,CASSLGEGANTGELFF
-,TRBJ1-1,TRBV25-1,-,TGTGCCAGCAGTGATTCTTATCGACTTGAAGCTTTCTTT,CASSDSYRLEAFF
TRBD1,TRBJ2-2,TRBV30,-,TGTGCCGGGAAACAGGGGCCGAACACCGGGGAGCTGTTTTTT,CAGKQGPNTGELFF
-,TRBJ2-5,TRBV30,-,TGTGCCTGGGAGTCTGAGGGCGGTATATGGGGAGAGACCCAGTACTTC,CAWESEGGIWGETQYF
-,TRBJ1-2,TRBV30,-,TGTGCCTGGAAAAGAGCTAACTATGGCTACACCTTC,CAWKRANYGYTF
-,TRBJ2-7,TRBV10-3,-,TGTGCCATCAGTGAGTCTCAGGACAGAACCCCCTCCTACGAGCAGTACTTC,CAISESQDRTPSYEQYF
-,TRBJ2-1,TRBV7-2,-,TGTGCCAGCAGCTTAGATCGACGGCGGGGAGACAATGAGCAGTTCTTC,CASSLDRRRGDNEQFF
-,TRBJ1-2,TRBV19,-,TGTGCCAGTAGTCCCGGGACAACGACTTTTAATAACTATGGCTACACCTTC,CASSPGTTTFNNYGYTF
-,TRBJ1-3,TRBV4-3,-,TGCGCCAGCAGCCAAGATGGGGAGCTTCGTGGAAACACCATATATTTT,CASSQDGELRGNTIYF
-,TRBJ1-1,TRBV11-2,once,TGTGCCAGCAGCATAGCGCTGGACAGCCAAGCTTTCTTT,CASSIALDSQAFF
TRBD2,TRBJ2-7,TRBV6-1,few,TGTGCCAGCAGTGAAGATCTAGCGGGAGGGCGCGAGCAGTACTTC,CASSEDLAGGREQYF
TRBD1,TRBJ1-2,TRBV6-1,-,TGTGCCAGCAGTGCGGGGGACAGGGCTGGCTACACCTTC,CASSAGDRAGYTF
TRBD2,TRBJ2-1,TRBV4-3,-,TGCGCCAGCAGCCTAAGCGGGAAAAATGAGCAGTTCTTC,CASSLSGKNEQFF
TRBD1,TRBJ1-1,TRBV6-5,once,TGTGCCAGCAGTCGTAACAGGGGAGCTGAAGCTTTCTTT,CASSRNRGAEAFF
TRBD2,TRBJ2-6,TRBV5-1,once,TGCGCCAGCAGCTTGGCTGGCAGCGGGAGGTTTTCTGGGGCCAACGTCCTGACTTTC,CASSLAGSGRFSGANVLTF
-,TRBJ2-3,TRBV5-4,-,TGTGCCAGCAGCTTTTATGGCACAGATACGCAGTATTTT,CASSFYGTDTQYF
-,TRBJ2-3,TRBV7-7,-,TGTGCTAGCAGCCAGGGTAGTGGATCTAGCACAGATACGCAGTATTTT,CASSQGSGSSTDTQYF
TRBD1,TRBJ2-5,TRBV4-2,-,TGTGCCAGCAGCCAGAACCCGGGACAGGCGCCCCAAGAGACCCAGTACTTC,CASSQNPGQAPQETQYF
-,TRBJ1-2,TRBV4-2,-,TGTGCCAGCAGCCAAGATCAGGGCTATGGCTACACCTTC,CASSQDQGYGYTF
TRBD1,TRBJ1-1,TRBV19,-,TGTGCCAGTAGTATCCACCCCCCAGGACAGGGGGCGGCTGAAGCTTTCTTT,CASSIHPPGQGAAEAFF
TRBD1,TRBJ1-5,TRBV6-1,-,TGTGCCAGCGGACAGGTAAGGATGGATCAGCCCCAGCATTTT,CASGQVRMDQPQHF
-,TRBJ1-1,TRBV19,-,TGTGCCAGTAGTCTACAGGGTAACACTGAAGCTTTCTTT,CASSLQGNTEAFF
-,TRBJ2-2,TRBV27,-,TGTGCCAGCAGCTTACAGGGAAACACCGGGGAGCTGTTTTTT,CASSLQGNTGELFF
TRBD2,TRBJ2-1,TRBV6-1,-,TGTGCCAGCAGTGAAGAAGGTAGCGGGGCCTTATCTGTCTACAATGAGCAGTTCTTC,CASSEEGSGALSVYNEQFF